The 9 T cell receptor beta chains below come from one sample, sequenced in a study of cytomegalovirus exposure and HLA in healthy donors. It was with 60 Vbeta and 13 Jbeta primers that the PCR ran. The repertoire was sequenced with immunoSEQ multiplex PCR; TCRdb's copy has only in-frame clones and lacks some. The data contain 100,000 to 150,000 clones, around 80% of them singletons. Sequenced: PBMCs. The receptor source for this set is a female donor in good health and CMV-seronegative.

The chain uses TRBV11-1 and TRBJ2-1; the D is unclear. There are 16 residues in the CDR3. Germline CDR1 and CDR2: SGHAT and FQDESV (reference sequence). Trimming stripped 5 bases from V and 7 bases from J, with 21 bases between. CDR3 sequence (DNA): TGTGCCAGCAGCCTCAATCTGCGTCCCTCATTGAATGAGCAGTTCTTC. This sequence encodes CASSLNLRPSLNEQFF.

The chain uses TRBV6-5 and TRBJ1-6; tentative D call: TRBD1 (6 bases). The CDR3 covers 15 residues. The germline V and J ends were trimmed by 0 bases and 9 bases, with 12 bases remaining between them. CDR1 and CDR2 (germline): MNHEY, SVGAGI. CDR3 in DNA: TGTGCCAGCAGTTACTCACGGACAGCTGGTTCACCCCTCCACTTT. Translated, it gives CASSYSRTAGSPLHF.

V gene TRBV18 combines with J gene TRBJ1-1; weak D call: TRBD1 (5 bases). CDR1 is KGHSH, CDR2 LQKENI, per germline. With 0 bases removed from V and 5 bases from J, the gap between germline ends came to 13 bases. The CDR3 has 15 residues. The CDR3 sequence: CASSPPSGGGTEAFF. As DNA, the CDR3 is TGTGCCAGCTCACCACCGAGTGGGGGAGGGACTGAAGCTTTCTTT.

On this clone: An end of the junction differs from the germline gene, which may be a read error. This chain uses TRBV7-9 with TRBJ1-2, with unresolved D. The CDR3 is 16 residues long. Per germline, CDR1 SEHNR and CDR2 FQNEAQ (reference sequence). CDR3 sequence (DNA): TGTTCCAGCAGCTTAAACGTTCATGGTTCCGGCTATGGCTACACCTTC. It is translated as CSSSLNVHGSGYGYTF.

The genes are TRBV27 and TRBJ1-2, with TRBD1 matching over 10 bases. V dropped 4 bases and J dropped 8; count of bases not matched to a gene: 4. The CDR3 runs 13 residues. Germline V gives CDR1 MNHEY, CDR2 SMNVEV (reference sequence). Here the CDR3 DNA reads TGTGCCAGCAGTTCGGGACAGGGGCGCGGCTACACCTTC. This encodes CASSSGQGRGYTF.

This rearrangement joins TRBV6-6 to TRBJ2-1, with 8 positions matching TRBD1. Trimming at V came to 6 bases and at J to 2 bases, leaving 6 bases not matched to a gene. The germline V gene has CDR1 MNHNY and CDR2 SVGAGI (reference sequence). The CDR3 loop spans 15 amino acids. The CDR3 here is CASRIDRGAYNEQFF. Written as DNA, the CDR3 is TGTGCCAGCAGAATTGACAGGGGTGCCTACAATGAGCAGTTCTTC.

The gene calls are TRBV29-1 and TRBJ2-3; D not resolved. The CDR3 sequence is 14 residues long. V lost 6 bases, J lost 1 base, and 14 bases lay in between. Germline values: CDR1 SQVTM, CDR2 ANQGSEA. DNA of the CDR3: TGCAGCGTCGATGGCTCGTCTGGCACAGATACGCAGTATTTT. As protein: CSVDGSSGTDTQYF.

J is TRBJ2-1 and V is TRBV7-6, with unresolved D. The CDR3 extends over 12 amino acids. The ends were cut back, 4 bases at V and 10 bases at J, with 11 bases in the middle. Looked up from germline, CDR1 is SGHVS and CDR2 is FNYEAQ. CDR3 bases: TGTGCCAGCAGCTCCGTCCGAGAAGAGCAGTTCTTC. Amino acids: CASSSVREEQFF.

The CDR3 DNA reads as TGCGCCAGCAGCAAGCTACAGGGTAGGAGCACTGAAGCTTTCTTT. It encodes CASSKLQGRSTEAFF. The rearrangement links TRBV5-1 to TRBJ1-1, with D perhaps TRBD1 (6 bases). This CDR3 comprises 15 residues. V shed 4 bases and J shed 4 bases, with 17 bases lying between them. The germline gives CDR1 SGHRS, CDR2 YFSETQ.